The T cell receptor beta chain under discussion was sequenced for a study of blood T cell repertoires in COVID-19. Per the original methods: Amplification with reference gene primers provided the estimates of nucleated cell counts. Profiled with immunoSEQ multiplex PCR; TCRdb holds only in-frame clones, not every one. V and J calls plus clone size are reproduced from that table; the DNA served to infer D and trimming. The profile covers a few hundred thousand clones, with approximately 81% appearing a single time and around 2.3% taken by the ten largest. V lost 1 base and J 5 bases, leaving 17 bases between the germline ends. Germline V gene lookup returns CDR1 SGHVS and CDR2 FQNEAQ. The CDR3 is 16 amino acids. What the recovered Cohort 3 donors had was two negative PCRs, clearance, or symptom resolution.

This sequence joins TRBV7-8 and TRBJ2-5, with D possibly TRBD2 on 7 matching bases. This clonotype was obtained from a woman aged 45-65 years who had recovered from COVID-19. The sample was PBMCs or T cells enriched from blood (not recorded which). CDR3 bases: TGTGCCAGCAGCTTAGTTGGGGGGGCCCCTTGGGAGACCCAGTACTTC. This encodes CASSLVGGAPWETQYF.